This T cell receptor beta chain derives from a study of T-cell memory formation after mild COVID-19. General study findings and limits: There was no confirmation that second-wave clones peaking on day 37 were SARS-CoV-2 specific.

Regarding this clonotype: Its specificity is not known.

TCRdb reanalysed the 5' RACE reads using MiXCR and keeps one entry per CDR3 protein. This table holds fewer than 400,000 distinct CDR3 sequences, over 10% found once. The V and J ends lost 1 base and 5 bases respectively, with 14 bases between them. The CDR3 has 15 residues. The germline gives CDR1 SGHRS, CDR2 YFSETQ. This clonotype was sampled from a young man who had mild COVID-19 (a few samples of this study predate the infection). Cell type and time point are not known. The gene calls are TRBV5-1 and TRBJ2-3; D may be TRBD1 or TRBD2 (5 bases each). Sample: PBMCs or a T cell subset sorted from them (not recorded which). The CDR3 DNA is TGCGCCAGCAGCTTGAGTGTCGTGGGGGAAGATACGCAGTATTTT. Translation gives CASSLSVVGEDTQYF.